This note documents a single T cell receptor beta chain sequence. Its antigen is not identified. The data derive from a study of OX40 agonist ivuxolimab in advanced cancers. Study-level information: Melanoma, hepatocellular carcinoma, head and neck or renal cell cancer occurred in dose-escalation patients.

The protocol was immunoSEQ multiplex PCR, while the TCRdb copy is restricted to in-frame clones and leaves out a portion. The table has 70,000 to 95,000 clones, 94% seen once. Findings and limits, study-wide: Among the nonresponders, some also had low normalized T-cell clonal expansion. By week 6 at 0.1 to 3.0 mg/kg, blood CD4+ and CD8+ T cells had expanded clonally.

The receptor comes from an adult with an advanced solid tumor such as melanoma, head and neck, liver or kidney cancer. Here the sequenced sample was CD4+ or CD8+ T cells sorted from blood, taken in a trial of the OX40 agonist ivuxolimab.

The CDR3 reads CASSPGAGLYEQYF. DNA of the CDR3: TGTGCCAGCAGCCCAGGCGCCGGACTCTACGAGCAGTACTTC. The chain links TRBV7-6 to TRBJ2-7, with a possible D match to TRBD2 (5 bases). The CDR3 is 14 residues long. V lost 5 bases to trimming and J lost 3 bases, with 14 bases between them. CDR1 is SGHVS and CDR2 is FNYEAQ in the germline V gene.